This T cell receptor beta chain was captured by sequencing in a study of T cell repertoires in cytomegalovirus infection. Study as a whole: The public TCR beta signatures pointed to both CMV infection and matching HLA type. Study observations and caveats: Cumulative public TCR beta family frequency identified CMV carriers with the relevant HLA. CMV-specific TCR beta clonotypes restricted by HLA-C dominated the ex vivo response.

This clonotype was counted between two and nine times. The antigen is not known. TCRdb reanalysed the reads using MiXCR and keeps one entry per CDR3 protein. The sample has roughly 640,000 distinct CDR3 sequences; 24% are singletons. Germline loops: CDR1 MNHEY, CDR2 SMNVEV (reference sequence). CDR3 length equals 13 residues. Trimming pared 6 bases from V and 7 bases from J, leaving 16 bases between. The specimen sequenced was CD8+ T cells from PBMCs. The genes are TRBV27 and TRBJ2-7, with D possibly being TRBD1 (6 bases). The sequence came from a human donor in good health (CMV status not recorded). Some clones in this sample may be carry-over from other donors' samples. The CDR3 DNA is TGTGCCAGCAGCCCCGCAGGGGTTCCGGAGCAGTACGTC. As protein: CASSPAGVPEQYV.